This TCR beta chain was found in a study of memory CD4+ T cells and cytomegalovirus serostatus (dated by TCRdb to about 2019). At the level of the whole study: The cohort included approximately 35 healthy adults from Belgium, of whom 9 were CMV seropositive and 24 were CMV seronegative. To replicate a published TCR-based CMV serostatus classifier, the study sequenced CD4+ memory TCRbeta repertoires from a Belgian cohort whose cytomegalovirus serostatus was known.

The research as a whole found: Only CD4+CD45RO+ memory cells were sequenced, in contrast to the original study, in which naive and memory CD4+ and CD8+ populations were covered. The results were interpreted as suggesting that the CMV-associated TCR signature is largely present in the CD4+ memory repertoire. Among the 164 previously reported CMV-associated TCRbeta sequences, 67 showed up in the CD4+ memory repertoires, with each one found in between one and five individuals. The original-framework classifier achieved a median bootstrapped AUC of about 0.94 with a 95% CI of 0.76-1.00 on the Belgian cohort. For CMV serostatus prediction, a median bootstrapped AUC of approximately 0.95 was reached with the original framework, and a median bootstrapped AUC of approximately 0.89 was reached with a US-trained random forest.

CDR1 and CDR2, looked up from the germline V gene, are SGHVS and FQNEAQ. Relative to germline, V is 0 bases shorter and J is 0 bases shorter, with 6 bases between their ends. From cysteine to phenylalanine, the CDR3 is 15 amino acids long. Only the CDR3 region is kept as DNA, spanning 45 bases read in frame from base 1. Worth noting for this clone: The antigen this receptor binds is unknown. Within one base of it there is no much larger clone, and no base qualities were kept.

Single viable CD3+CD4+CD8-CD45RO+ cells were sorted as memory CD4+ T cells on a FACSAria II. CMV serostatus was determined with a Roche Elecsys assay detecting serum IgG against CMV pp150, pp28, p38 and p52. Following thawing, total CD4+ T cells were enriched through positive selection using CD4 magnetic microbeads. The samples came from a separate study whose specific focus was interrogating the CD4+ T cell memory repertoire. Peripheral blood mononuclear cells were isolated and cryopreserved according to standard operating procedures, and serum was stored at -80 degrees C. CD3-PerCP (BW264/56), CD4-APC (RPA-T4), CD45RO-PE (UCHT1) and CD8-Pacific Orange (3B5) antibodies were used for staining, and non-viable cells were excluded with Sytox blue. The Quick-DNA Microprep Kit was used to extract genomic DNA from the sorted cells. TCRbeta DNA was amplified with the immunoSEQ hsTCRbeta kit following the manufacturer's protocol. TCRbeta libraries were sequenced on an Illumina MiSeq instrument. In the paper's pipeline: Following removal of out-of-frame sequences, 2.2 million or so distinct TCRbeta sequences were retained, with an average of about 61,000 per individual. Each individual was scored by the count of 164 previously reported CMV-associated TCRbeta sequences and the total productive distinct TCRbeta count. A beta-binomial model was reimplemented in Python, and scikit-learn random forests with default parameters were trained on data from the US cohort. On the Belgian cohort, classifier performance was reported as the median AUC, along with percentile confidence intervals, across 10,000 bootstrap iterations. Drawn from immuneACCESS, this table holds only the in-frame rearrangements with V and J called that TCRdb kept. Clones are partly lost; checked studies trace under half to an unresolved V gene and leave the rest unexplained. Clone size and V and J calls were adopted from that table, with D and trimming inferred from the DNA. This sample lists tens of thousands of clones; around 77% were detected once. The ten biggest clones cover almost 0.9% of the sample.

The rearrangement combines TRBV7-8 with TRBJ1-3; the D gene cannot be named for sure. Sample: memory CD4+ T cells from blood. This TCR derives from an adult in good health and CMV-seronegative. The DNA sequence is TGTGCCAGCAGCTTAGCCGTATTCTCTGGAAACACCATATATTTT. Translated, this is CASSLAVFSGNTIYF.